This T cell receptor (beta chain) was documented in a study of shared clonotypes between healthy human individuals. On the study more broadly: Three plates were used per donor for CD4 naive, three for CD4 memory, two for CD8 naive and one for CD8 memory. Study findings and constraints: Generally, estimated richness proved larger in naive subsets than it did in memory subsets.

Germline trimming cut 4 bases from V and 3 bases from J; bases unmatched to any gene: 9. The CDR3 contains 17 residues. CDR1 is MGHRA and CDR2 is YSYEKL in the germline V gene. It was into CD45RA+ naive and CD45RA-negative memory subsets that the CD4+ cells were split. In regard to this clone: Antigen specificity is unknown.

Using immunoSEQ multiplex PCR, the repertoire was profiled, and TCRdb retains in-frame clones only, with some absent. The data contain some 2.1 million clones, 90% to 95% of them singletons. The receptor comes from a young man in good health. This rearrangement joins TRBV4-1 to TRBJ1-1, with TRBD1 matching over 12 bases. The sequenced sample was naive CD4+ T cells sorted from blood. The subset is: CD45RA+ positively selected. The CDR3 region has the DNA TGCGCCAGCAGCCGCACGGGACAGGGGGCGACTGACACTGAAGCTTTCTTT. Translating it yields CASSRTGQGATDTEAFF.